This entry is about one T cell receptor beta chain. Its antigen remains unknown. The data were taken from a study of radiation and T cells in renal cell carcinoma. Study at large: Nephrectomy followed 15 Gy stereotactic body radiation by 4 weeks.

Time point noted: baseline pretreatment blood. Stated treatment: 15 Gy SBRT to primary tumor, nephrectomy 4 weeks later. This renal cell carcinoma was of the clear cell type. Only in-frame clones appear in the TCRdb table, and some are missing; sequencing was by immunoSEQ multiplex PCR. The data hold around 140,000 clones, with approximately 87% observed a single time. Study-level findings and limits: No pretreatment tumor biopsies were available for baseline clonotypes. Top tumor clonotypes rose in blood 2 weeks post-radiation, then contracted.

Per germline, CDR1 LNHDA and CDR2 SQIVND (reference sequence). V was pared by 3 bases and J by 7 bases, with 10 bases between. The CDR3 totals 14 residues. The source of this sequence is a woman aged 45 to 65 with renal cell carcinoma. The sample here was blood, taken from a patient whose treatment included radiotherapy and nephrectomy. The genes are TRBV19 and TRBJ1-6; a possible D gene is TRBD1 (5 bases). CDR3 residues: CASSMGPKNSPLHF. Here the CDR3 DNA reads TGTGCCAGTAGTATGGGGCCCAAGAATTCACCCCTCCACTTT.